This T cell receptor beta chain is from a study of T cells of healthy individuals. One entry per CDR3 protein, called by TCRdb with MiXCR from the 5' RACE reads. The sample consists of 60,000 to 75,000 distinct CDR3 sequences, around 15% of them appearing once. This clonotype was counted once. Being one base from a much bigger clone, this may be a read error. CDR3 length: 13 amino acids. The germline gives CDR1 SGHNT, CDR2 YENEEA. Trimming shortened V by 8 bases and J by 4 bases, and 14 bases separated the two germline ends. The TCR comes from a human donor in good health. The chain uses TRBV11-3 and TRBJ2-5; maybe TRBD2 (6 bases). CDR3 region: CASGSRDSETQYF. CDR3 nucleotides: TGTGCCAGCGGATCCCGGGACTCAGAGACCCAGTACTTC.